This entry lists 11 T cell receptor beta chains sequenced from one sample in a study of blood T cell repertoires in COVID-19. The assay was immunoSEQ multiplex PCR, and TCRdb's table has in-frame clones only and misses some. The sample holds over 150,000 clones, 60% to 85% seen once. The sample comprised peripheral blood. All receptors come from a man aged 55 to 70 with acute or convalescent COVID-19.

The sample holds a few counts of this clone. This chain uses TRBV3-1 (or the pseudogene TRBV3-2) with TRBJ2-5, with a possible D match to TRBD2 (6 bases). V gave up 0 bases and J gave up 4 bases, with 15 bases separating them. The CDR3 totals 16 residues. Germline V lookup: CDR1 LGHDT, CDR2 YNNKEL (reference sequence). CDR3: CASSQDFRGFGETQYF. CDR3 nucleotides: TGTGCCAGCAGCCAAGATTTTCGGGGGTTTGGAGAGACCCAGTACTTC.

The J gene is TRBJ2-7, the V gene TRBV7-2; D may be TRBD1 (5 bases). CDR1 is SGHTA and CDR2 is FQGNSA in the germline V gene. Deletions cut 0 bases from V and 0 bases from J, with 6 bases between. The CDR3 has 14 residues. CDR3 nucleotide sequence: TGTGCCAGCAGCTTAGCCACAGGCTCCTACGAGCAGTACTTC. This translates into CASSLATGSYEQYF.

The chain couples TRBV5-1 to TRBJ1-2, with 12 bases identical to TRBD1. This CDR3 has 17 residues. V lost 3 bases and J lost 5; bases outside the gene matches: 11. Germline CDR1 SGHRS, CDR2 YFSETQ. As DNA, the CDR3 is TGCGCCAGCAGCTCGTCCGGGACAGGGGGCAAAGGTTATGGCTACACCTTC. Its translation: CASSSSGTGGKGYGYTF.

V usage is TRBV7-2 and J usage is TRBJ1-2; D is ambiguous. Looked up from germline, CDR1 is SGHTA and CDR2 is FQGNSA. Trimming pared 8 bases from V and 1 base from J, leaving 8 bases between. The length of the CDR3 is 12 residues. The CDR3 loop reads CASGSYNYGYTF. The CDR3 DNA sequence: TGTGCCAGCGGCTCCTATAACTATGGCTACACCTTC.

CDR3 sequence: CASSSGVGAGYGYTF. In DNA form, the CDR3 reads TGTGCCAGTAGTAGCGGTGTGGGGGCCGGCTATGGCTACACCTTC. The V gene is TRBV19, the J gene TRBJ1-2, with TRBD1 as a possible D gene (6 bases). Germline assignment: CDR1 LNHDA and CDR2 SQIVND (reference sequence). The CDR3 is made up of 15 amino acids. Trimming removed 4 bases at V and 4 bases at J, with 16 bases between.

The rearrangement joins TRBV5-8 to TRBJ2-5; 7 positions agree with TRBD1. CDR1 is SGHTS and CDR2 is YDEGEE in the germline V gene. The CDR3 contains 16 residues. The V segment lost 0 bases and the J segment 0 bases; nucleotides outside the gene matches: 5. Written as DNA, the CDR3 is TGTGCCAGCAGCTTGGGGGGACAGACGTACCAAGAGACCCAGTACTTC. It encodes CASSLGGQTYQETQYF.

In the case of this clone: Its ends do not fully match the called genes, so a read error is possible. This sequence joins TRBV11-2 and TRBJ1-2, with TRBD1 matching over 8 bases. CDR1 is SGHAT, CDR2 FQNNGV, per germline. The CDR3 is 15 amino acids. Written as DNA, the CDR3 is TGTGCCAGCAGCATAGAACAGGGGGTCGGCTATGGCTACACCTTC. This gives the protein CASSIEQGVGYGYTF.

The chain carries TRBV3-1 (or the pseudogene TRBV3-2) and TRBJ1-6; weak D call: TRBD1 (6 bases). The CDR3 loop spans 13 amino acids. The germline V gene has CDR1 LGHDT and CDR2 YNNKEL (reference sequence). Trimming shortened V by 4 bases and J by 8 bases, and 9 bases separated the two germline ends. The DNA of the CDR3 is TGTGCCAGCAGCCGACCAGGGGATTCACCCCTCCACTTT. It is translated as CASSRPGDSPLHF.

The gene calls are TRBV7-8 and TRBJ2-5; 7 bases are a match to TRBD2. The germline V gene encodes CDR1 SGHVS and CDR2 FQNEAQ. The CDR3 is 13 residues long. The ends lost 7 bases at V and 5 bases at J; junction bases unmatched: 7. CDR3 sequence reads: CASNRGGTETQYF. Here the CDR3 DNA reads TGTGCCAGCAACCGCGGGGGTACGGAGACCCAGTACTTC.

In its sample, this clone was seen once. V gene TRBV6-2 or TRBV6-3 combines with J gene TRBJ1-1; TRBD1 might be the D (5 bases). The CDR3 totals 11 residues. V was cut by 6 bases and J by 10 bases, with 12 bases left in between. Per the germline V gene, CDR1 is MNHEY and CDR2 is SVGEGT. CDR3 DNA sequence: TGTGCCAGCAGCAGGGTAGGGAGAGCTTTCTTT. This gives the protein CASSRVGRAFF.

The CDR3 here is CASSLEGQGKTQYF. CDR3 DNA: TGTGCCAGCAGCTTAGAGGGACAGGGGAAGACCCAGTACTTC. The J gene is TRBJ2-5, the V gene TRBV11-2; 10 bases are shared with TRBD1. CDR3 size: 14 residues. The V segment lost 0 bases and the J segment 6 bases; nucleotides outside the gene matches: 1. Germline V lookup: CDR1 SGHAT, CDR2 FQNNGV.